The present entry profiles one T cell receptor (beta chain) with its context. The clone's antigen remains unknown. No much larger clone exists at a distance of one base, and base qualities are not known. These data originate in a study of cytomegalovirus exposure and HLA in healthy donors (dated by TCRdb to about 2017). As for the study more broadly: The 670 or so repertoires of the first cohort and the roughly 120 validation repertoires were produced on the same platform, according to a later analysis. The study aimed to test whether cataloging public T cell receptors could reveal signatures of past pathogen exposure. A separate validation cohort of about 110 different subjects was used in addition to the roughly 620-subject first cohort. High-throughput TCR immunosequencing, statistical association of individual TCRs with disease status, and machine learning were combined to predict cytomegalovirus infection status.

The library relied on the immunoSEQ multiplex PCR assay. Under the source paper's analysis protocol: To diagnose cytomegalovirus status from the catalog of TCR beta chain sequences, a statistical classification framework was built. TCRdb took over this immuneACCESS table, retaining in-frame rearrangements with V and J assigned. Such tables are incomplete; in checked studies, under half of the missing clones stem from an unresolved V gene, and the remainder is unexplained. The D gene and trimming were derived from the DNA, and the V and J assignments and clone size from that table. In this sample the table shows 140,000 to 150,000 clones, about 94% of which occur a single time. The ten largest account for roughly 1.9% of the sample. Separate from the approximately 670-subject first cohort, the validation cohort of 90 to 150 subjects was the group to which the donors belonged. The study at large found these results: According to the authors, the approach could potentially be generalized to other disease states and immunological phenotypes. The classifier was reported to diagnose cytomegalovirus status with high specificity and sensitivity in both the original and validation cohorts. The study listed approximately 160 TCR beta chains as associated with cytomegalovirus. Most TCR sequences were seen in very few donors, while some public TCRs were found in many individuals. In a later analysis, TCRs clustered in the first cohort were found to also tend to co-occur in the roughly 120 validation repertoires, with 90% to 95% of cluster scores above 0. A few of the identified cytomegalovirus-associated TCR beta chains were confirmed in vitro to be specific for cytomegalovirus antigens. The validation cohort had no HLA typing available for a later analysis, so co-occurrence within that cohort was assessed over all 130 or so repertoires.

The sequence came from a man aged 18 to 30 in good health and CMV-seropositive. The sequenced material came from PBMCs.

CDR3 reads: CASSRARGSYEQYF. The sequence in DNA is TGTGCCAGCAGTCGGGCCAGGGGCTCCTACGAGCAGTACTTC. Recombination joined TRBV28 with TRBJ2-7, with TRBD1 as a weak D call on 6 bases. V gives up 5 bases and J gives up 0 bases, and the segment between their germline ends measures 11 bases. CDR1 is given as MDHEN and CDR2 as SYDVKM, both from the germline V gene. CDR3 length: 14 amino acids, cysteine to phenylalanine. Only the CDR3 DNA is retained, 42 bases long and in frame from the first base.